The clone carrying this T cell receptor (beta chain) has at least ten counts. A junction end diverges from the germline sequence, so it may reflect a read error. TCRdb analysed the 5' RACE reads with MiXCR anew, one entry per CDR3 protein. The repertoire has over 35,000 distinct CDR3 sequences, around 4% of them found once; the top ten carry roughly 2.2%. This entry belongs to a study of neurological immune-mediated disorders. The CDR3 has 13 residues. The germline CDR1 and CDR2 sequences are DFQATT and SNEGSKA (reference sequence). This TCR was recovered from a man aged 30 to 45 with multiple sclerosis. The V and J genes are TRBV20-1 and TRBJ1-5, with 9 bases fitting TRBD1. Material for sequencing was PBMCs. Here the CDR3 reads CSAPGQGNQPQNF. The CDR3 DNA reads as TGCAGTGCTCCCGGACAGGGGAATCAGCCCCAGAATTTT.